This record concerns one T cell receptor (beta chain) sequence. Its antigen is unknown. These data originate in a study of cytomegalovirus exposure and HLA in healthy donors. The PCR made use of 60 Vbeta and 13 Jbeta primers. Data came from immunoSEQ multiplex PCR; TCRdb stores just in-frame clones and leaves some out. The sample holds approximately 100,000 clones, around 79% seen once. Germline trimming cut 4 bases from V and 5 bases from J; bases unmatched to any gene: 3. CDR1 is LNHDA, CDR2 SQIVND, per germline (reference sequence). The CDR3 runs 13 residues. The study's findings and limits: Indistinguishable V segments, including TRBV6-2 and TRBV6-3, were excluded.

Sequenced input: PBMCs. This rearrangement joins TRBV19 to TRBJ1-1, with 8 positions matching TRBD1. This receptor was obtained from a male donor in good health and CMV-seropositive. The CDR3 region has the DNA TGTGCCAGTAGTACGCAGGGGGCAACTGAAGCTTTCTTT. Protein product: CASSTQGATEAFF.